The 21 T cell receptor beta chains below come from one sample, sequenced in a study of graft-versus-host responses after intestinal transplantation. Antigens of these TCRs are unknown. Sequencing used immunoSEQ multiplex PCR; TCRdb keeps in-frame clones, though not all of them. The sample carries 73,000 or so clones, 90% recorded once. Sequenced material: unstimulated CD8+ T cells sorted from spleen or lymph node cells, taken before transplant. The receptors derive from a human donor who was the organ donor for an intestinal transplant.

For the CDR3, the DNA is TGTGCCAGCAAAACCGCCCGGGGTGGGGACTATGGCTACACCTTC. Encoded protein: CASKTARGGDYGYTF. The chain employs TRBV27 and TRBJ1-2; D unclear. V gave up 7 bases and J gave up 3 bases, with 18 bases separating them. The CDR3 is 15 residues long. Germline CDR1 is MNHEY and CDR2 is SMNVEV (reference sequence).

Regarding this clone: The junction departs from the called germline gene at one end, perhaps through a read error. The chain joins TRBV6-5 to TRBJ2-3, with a tentative D call TRBD2 (5 bases). Germline assignment: CDR1 MNHEY and CDR2 SVGAGI. This CDR3 is 14 amino acids long. The CDR3 coding sequence is TGTGCCACCAGTGGCGCGGACTTTCTAGCTACGCAGTATTTT. Its protein product is CATSGADFLATQYF.

The chain has TRBV28 and TRBJ2-7; D might be TRBD1 (6 bases). CDR1 and CDR2 from the germline V gene are MDHEN and SYDVKM. Trimming removed 4 bases from V and 4 bases from J, with 14 bases in between. The CDR3 extends over 14 amino acids. The CDR3 nucleotides read TGTGCCAGCAGTTCTGAGATGCAGGGGTACGAGCAGTACGTC. Protein: CASSSEMQGYEQYV.

The chain links TRBV28 to TRBJ1-5; D may be TRBD1 (5 bases). CDR3 length equals 13 residues. The germline V gene encodes CDR1 MDHEN and CDR2 SYDVKM. The V end lost 8 bases, the J end lost 2 bases, and 10 bases lay between the germline ends. CDR3 protein: CASAWGGNQPQHF. CDR3 nucleotides: TGTGCCAGCGCTTGGGGGGGCAATCAGCCCCAGCATTTT. Drawing the rest from reference TRBV28 and TRBJ1-5, the complete variable domain is DVKVTQSSRYLVKRTGEKVFLECVQDMDHENMFWYRQDPGLGLRLIYFSYDVKMKEKGDIPEGYSVSREKKERFSLILESASTNQTSMYLCASAWGGNQPQHFGDGTRLSIL.

This rearrangement joins TRBV7-9 to TRBJ2-5, with TRBD2 matching over 11 bases. Germline-derived CDR1 and CDR2 are SEHNR and FQNEAQ (reference sequence). V trimming: 5 bases; J trimming: 3 bases; junction bases outside the gene matches: 14. This CDR3 comprises 18 residues. The CDR3 sequence: CASSPQQPSGGTKETQYF. The CDR3 region has the DNA TGTGCCAGCAGCCCACAGCAGCCTAGCGGGGGGACCAAAGAGACCCAGTACTTC.

J is TRBJ2-3 and V is TRBV1; the table's D gene call, TRBD2, was not cross checked with the DNA. TRBV1 is shown as a pseudogene. This CDR3 spans 18 amino acids. CDR3 region: CTSSQRDGAAGGRDTQYF. In DNA form, the CDR3 reads TGCACCAGCAGCCAAAGGGACGGGGCGGCGGGGGGGCGCGATACGCAGTATTTT.

This clone was recorded only once. V usage is TRBV4-2 and J usage is TRBJ2-5; 7 bases line up with TRBD2. CDR1 and CDR2 (germline): LGHNA, YNFKEQ. The CDR3 runs 15 residues. V was pared by 3 bases and J by 0 bases, with 4 bases of the junction left unmatched. For the CDR3, the DNA is TGTGCCAGCAGCCAGCGAGCGGGGTACCAAGAGACCCAGTACTTC. Its translation: CASSQRAGYQETQYF.

This chain connects TRBV28 to TRBJ2-7; TRBD1 matches at 7 bases. This CDR3 contains 17 residues. The ends lost 4 bases at V and 4 bases at J; junction bases unmatched: 16. Germline CDR1 MDHEN, CDR2 SYDVKM. CDR3 bases: TGTGCCAGCAGTTGGGGTTCCAATAGACAGGGACCATACGAGCAGTACGTC. This gives the protein CASSWGSNRQGPYEQYV.

The gene calls are TRBV5-6 and TRBJ2-7; TRBD2 might be the D (5 bases). Germline CDR1 reads SGHDT; CDR2 reads YYEEEE. Trimming pared 2 bases from V and 3 bases from J, leaving 9 bases between. This CDR3 is built from 13 residues. CDR3 nucleotide sequence: TGTGCCAGCAGCTTAATAGGGAGCTACGAGCAGTACGTC. This encodes CASSLIGSYEQYV.

This chain links TRBV7-8 with TRBJ2-3; a weak D match, TRBD2 (5 bases). The CDR3 is 15 residues long. The V end was cut by 2 bases, the J end by 1 base, with 10 bases between. Germline lookup yields CDR1 SGHVS and CDR2 FQNEAQ. CDR3 nucleotides: TGTGCCAGCAGCTTAAGTCTTAGCGGCACAGATACGCAGTATTTT. This encodes CASSLSLSGTDTQYF.

This chain links TRBV29-1 with TRBJ2-1; 9 bases align to TRBD2. The CDR3 totals 13 residues. Germline CDR1 and CDR2: SQVTM and ANQGSEA. With V trimmed by 4 bases and J by 7 bases, 5 bases remained unmatched. This CDR3 is CSVGRGGVNEQFF. The CDR3, as DNA: TGCAGCGTTGGGCGGGGGGGGGTGAATGAGCAGTTCTTC.

The chain recombines TRBV5-6 with TRBJ2-5, with D unclear. CDR3 length: 14 amino acids. Trimming stripped 5 bases from V and 5 bases from J, with 16 bases between. The germline V gene has CDR1 SGHDT and CDR2 YYEEEE. The DNA for the CDR3 is TGTGCCAGCAGAACCCAAGACTGGTTGGAGACCCAGTACTTC. Translation gives CASRTQDWLETQYF.

The V call is TRBV4-2, the J call TRBJ2-3, with a possible D match to TRBD2 (6 bases). CDR1 is LGHNA and CDR2 is YNFKEQ in the germline V gene. V gave up 4 bases and J gave up 3 bases, with 14 bases separating them. The CDR3 has 15 amino acids. The CDR3 nucleotides are TGTGCCAGCAGCCCCGGAAGGGAGGTTACAGATACGCAGTATTTT. This encodes CASSPGREVTDTQYF.

The CDR3 DNA follows: TGTGCCATCAGTGATGGGGGCCGGGGGGCAAGCTCCTACGAGCAGTACGTC. Translating gives CAISDGGRGASSYEQYV. The genes are TRBV10-3 and TRBJ2-7; the D gene is possibly TRBD2 (7 bases). Trimming removed 3 bases at V and 0 bases at J, with 18 bases between. Looked up from germline, CDR1 is ENHRY and CDR2 is SYGVKD. The CDR3 totals 17 residues.

The J gene is TRBJ2-1, the V gene TRBV27, with TRBD1 matching over 8 bases. With V trimmed by 4 bases and J by 10 bases, 6 bases remained unmatched. The germline CDR1 and CDR2 sequences are MNHEY and SMNVEV (reference sequence). CDR3 length: 13 residues. CDR3 nucleotide sequence: TGTGCCAGCAGTTCGGGACAGGTTAGCGAGCAGTTCTTC. This encodes CASSSGQVSEQFF.

This clone was seen a single time. The chain couples TRBV27 to TRBJ2-2, with 9 bases matching TRBD1. The CDR3 contains 17 residues. CDR1 and CDR2 from the germline V gene are MNHEY and SMNVEV (reference sequence). After removal of 5 bases from V and 2 bases from J, the junction contained 9 bases not matched to a gene. The CDR3 DNA sequence: TGTGCCAGCAGTGGCCCACAGGGGGCGGCAAACACCGGGGAGCTGTTTTTT. This sequence encodes CASSGPQGAANTGELFF.

The chain joins TRBV5-1 to TRBJ2-7, with TRBD1 matching over 7 bases. The CDR3 sequence is 14 residues long. Germline loops: CDR1 SGHRS, CDR2 YFSETQ. The V gene end was trimmed by 0 bases and the J gene end by 2 bases; junction bases not matched to a gene: 2. Here the CDR3 DNA reads TGCGCCAGCAGCTTGGGACAGGGCGCCTACGAGCAGTACGTC. Amino acid sequence: CASSLGQGAYEQYV.

The rearrangement joins TRBV5-4 to TRBJ2-7; TRBD1 might be the D (7 bases). The germline V and J ends were trimmed by 5 bases and 1 base, with 16 bases remaining between them. The length of the CDR3 is 15 residues. Germline CDR1 is SGHNT and CDR2 is YYREEE (reference sequence). In nucleotides, the CDR3 is TGTGCCAGCAGTCGAACAGGGGAGGATTCCTACGAGCAGTACGTC. Residues: CASSRTGEDSYEQYV.

The gene calls are TRBV4-2 and TRBJ1-1; a weak D match, TRBD1 (6 bases). The V gene's germline CDR1 is LGHNA and CDR2 YNFKEQ. V dropped 1 base and J dropped 0 bases, with 9 bases sitting between them. The length of the CDR3 is 15 residues. The CDR3 DNA is TGTGCCAGCAGCCAAGGGGGGCAGTTGAACACTGAAGCTTTCTTT. It specifies CASSQGGQLNTEAFF.

The CDR3 loop is CASSPSGGGNIQYF. The CDR3 DNA follows: TGTGCCAGCAGCCCGTCGGGGGGCGGGAACATTCAGTACTTC. This chain joins TRBV5-6 and TRBJ2-4, with a possible D match to TRBD2 (7 bases). Trimming took 4 bases from V and 7 from J, leaving 15 bases between them. The CDR3 has 14 amino acids. Germline-derived CDR1 and CDR2 are SGHDT and YYEEEE.

The chain links TRBV5-6 to TRBJ1-1; tentatively, D is TRBD1 (6 bases). This CDR3 contains 15 residues. Trimming cost V 4 bases and J 1 base, with 14 bases left between them. Germline CDR1 SGHDT, CDR2 YYEEEE. The DNA for the CDR3 is TGTGCCAGCAGCGCAGGGGATTTGGGGAACACTGAAGCTTTCTTT. This sequence encodes CASSAGDLGNTEAFF. Full variable domain (rest looked up from reference TRBV5-6 and TRBJ1-1): DAGVTQSPTHLIKTRGQQVTLRCSPKSGHDTVSWYQQALGQGPQFIFQYYEEEERQRGNFPDRFSGHQFPNYSSELNVNALLLGDSALYLCASSAGDLGNTEAFFGQGTRLTVV.